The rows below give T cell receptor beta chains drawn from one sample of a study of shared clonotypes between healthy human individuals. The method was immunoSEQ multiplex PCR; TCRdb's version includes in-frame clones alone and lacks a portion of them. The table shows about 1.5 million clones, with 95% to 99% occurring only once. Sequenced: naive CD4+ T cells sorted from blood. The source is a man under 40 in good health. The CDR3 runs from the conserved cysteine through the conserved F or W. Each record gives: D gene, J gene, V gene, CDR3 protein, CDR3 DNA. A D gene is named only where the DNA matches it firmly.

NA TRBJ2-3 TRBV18 CASSPPGATNADTQYF TGTGCCAGCTCACCACCGGGGGCTACTAACGCAGATACGCAGTATTTT
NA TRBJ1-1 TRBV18 CASSPTSTEAFF TGTGCCAGCTCACCAACCTCAACTGAAGCTTTCTTT
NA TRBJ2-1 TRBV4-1 CASSQDRAGLGEQFF TGCGCCAGCAGCCAAGATCGAGCCGGGTTAGGTGAGCAGTTCTTC
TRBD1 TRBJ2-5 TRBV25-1 CASSKMTGGRETQYF TGTGCCAGCAGTAAAATGACAGGGGGCAGAGAGACCCAGTACTTC
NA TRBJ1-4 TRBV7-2 CASSLVVGQPNEKLFF TGTGCCAGCAGCTTAGTAGTCGGTCAGCCTAATGAAAAACTGTTTTTT
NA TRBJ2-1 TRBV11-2 CASSLDRLNEQFF TGTGCCAGCAGCTTGGACAGATTGAATGAGCAGTTCTTC
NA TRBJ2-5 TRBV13 CASSPPGQVETQYF TGTGCCAGCAGCCCCCCTGGGCAGGTTGAGACCCAGTACTTC
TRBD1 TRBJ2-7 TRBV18 CASSPTGQGIRYEQYF TGTGCCAGCTCACCCACGGGACAGGGTATAAGATACGAGCAGTACTTC
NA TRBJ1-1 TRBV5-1 CASSLVKSFGGQTNTEAFF TGCGCCAGCAGCTTGGTGAAGTCCTTCGGTGGACAGACGAACACTGAAGCTTTCTTT
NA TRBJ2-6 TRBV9 CASSTHWGAGANVLTF TGTGCCAGCAGCACCCATTGGGGGGCTGGGGCCAACGTCCTGACTTTC
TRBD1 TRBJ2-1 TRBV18 CASSPRTGGKDNEQFF TGTGCCAGCTCACCCAGGACAGGGGGTAAGGACAATGAGCAGTTCTTC
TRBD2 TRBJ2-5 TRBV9 CASSARGVSQETQYF TGTGCCAGCAGCGCCCGGGGGGTTAGTCAAGAGACCCAGTACTTC
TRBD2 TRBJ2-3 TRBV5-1 CASSSGLAGGPDTQYF TGCGCCAGCAGCTCGGGACTAGCGGGAGGGCCAGATACGCAGTATTTT
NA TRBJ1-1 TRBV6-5 CASSYLSGLNTEAFF TGTGCCAGCAGTTACCTATCGGGCCTGAACACTGAAGCTTTCTTT
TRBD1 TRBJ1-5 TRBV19 CASSNRDRGLDQPQHF TGTGCCAGTAGTAACCGGGACAGGGGGCTGGATCAGCCCCAGCATTTT
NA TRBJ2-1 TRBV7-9 CASSSGSEQFF TGTGCCAGCAGTTCGGGAAGCGAGCAGTTCTTC
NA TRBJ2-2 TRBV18 CASSPPSASGNTGELFF TGTGCCAGCTCACCCCCTTCGGCCAGCGGGAACACCGGGGAGCTGTTTTTT